What follows is one T cell receptor (beta chain) and its context. This sample was included in a study of blood T cell repertoires in COVID-19. Overall study: Sites across the United States, Italy and Spain contributed samples from acute and convalescent COVID-19. Sources were T cells, B-cell-depleted T cells, or PBMCs; the material itself was cDNA or gDNA.

The germline V gene encodes CDR1 LNHDA and CDR2 SQIVND (reference sequence). V shed 5 bases and J 7 bases; nucleotides not matched to a gene: 11. The CDR3 length is 17 residues. Original data processing: For nucleated cells, counts were estimated from reference gene primer amplification. The table came from immunoSEQ multiplex PCR; TCRdb's copy has only in-frame clones and leaves some out. V, J and clone size are those of that table, while D and trimming were read from the DNA. This table holds some 130,000 clones, 87% found once. This clonotype was obtained from a man aged 45-60 years with active COVID-19. Sample: peripheral blood. The genes are TRBV19 and TRBJ2-1; 13 bases are shared with TRBD2. In nucleotides, the CDR3 is TGTGCCAGTAGTCCGAGACTAGCGGGGGGACGTCGGAATGAGCAGTTCTTC. Amino acid sequence: CASSPRLAGGRRNEQFF.